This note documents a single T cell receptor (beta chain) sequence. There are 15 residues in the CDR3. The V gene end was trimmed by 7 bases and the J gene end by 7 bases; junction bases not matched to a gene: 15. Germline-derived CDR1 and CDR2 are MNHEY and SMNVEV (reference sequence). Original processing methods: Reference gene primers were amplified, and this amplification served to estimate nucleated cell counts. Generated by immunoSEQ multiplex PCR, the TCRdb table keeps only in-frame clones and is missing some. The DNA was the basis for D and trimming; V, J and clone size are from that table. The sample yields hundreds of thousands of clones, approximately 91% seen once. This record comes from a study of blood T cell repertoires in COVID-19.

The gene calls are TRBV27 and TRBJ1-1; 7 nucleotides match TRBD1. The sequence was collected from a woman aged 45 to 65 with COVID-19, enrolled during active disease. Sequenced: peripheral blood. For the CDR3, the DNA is TGTGCCAGCAAAGGTTCTAGGGGGCTACCAATTGAAGCTTTCTTT. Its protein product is CASKGSRGLPIEAFF.